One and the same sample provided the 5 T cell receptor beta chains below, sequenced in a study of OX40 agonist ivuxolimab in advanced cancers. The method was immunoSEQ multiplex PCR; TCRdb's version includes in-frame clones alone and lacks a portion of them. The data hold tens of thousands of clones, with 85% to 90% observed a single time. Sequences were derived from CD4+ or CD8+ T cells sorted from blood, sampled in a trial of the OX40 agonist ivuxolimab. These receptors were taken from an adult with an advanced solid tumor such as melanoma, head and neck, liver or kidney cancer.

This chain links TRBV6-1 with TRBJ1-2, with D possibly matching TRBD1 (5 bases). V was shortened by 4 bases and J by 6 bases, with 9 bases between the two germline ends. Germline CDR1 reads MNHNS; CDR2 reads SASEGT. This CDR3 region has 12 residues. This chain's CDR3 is CASSAGRDGYTF. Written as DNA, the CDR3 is TGTGCCAGCAGTGCGGGACGGGATGGCTACACCTTC.

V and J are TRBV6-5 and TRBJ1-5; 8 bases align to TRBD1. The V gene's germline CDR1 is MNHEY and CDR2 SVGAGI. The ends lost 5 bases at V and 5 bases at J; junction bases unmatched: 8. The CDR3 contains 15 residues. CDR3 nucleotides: TGTGCCAGCAGTCTGACAGGGGTCTCAGATCAGCCCCAGCATTTT. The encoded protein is CASSLTGVSDQPQHF.

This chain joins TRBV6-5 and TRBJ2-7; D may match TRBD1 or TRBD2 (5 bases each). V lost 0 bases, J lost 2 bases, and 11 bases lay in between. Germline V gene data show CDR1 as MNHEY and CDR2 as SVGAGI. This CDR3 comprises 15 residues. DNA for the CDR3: TGTGCCAGCAGTTACTCGCAGGGACCCCCCTACGAGCAGTACTTC. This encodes CASSYSQGPPYEQYF.

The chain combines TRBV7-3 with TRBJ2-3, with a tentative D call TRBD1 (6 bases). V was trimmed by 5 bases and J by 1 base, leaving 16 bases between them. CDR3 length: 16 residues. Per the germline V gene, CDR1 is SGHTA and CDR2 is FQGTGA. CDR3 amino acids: CASSRAGAQGTDTQYF. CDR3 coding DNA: TGTGCCAGCAGCCGCGCAGGGGCTCAAGGCACAGATACGCAGTATTTT.

CDR3: CASSKPGQKSETQYF. The DNA of the CDR3 is TGTGCCAGCAGCAAGCCGGGACAGAAATCGGAGACCCAGTACTTC. The V call is TRBV28, the J call TRBJ2-5; TRBD1 agrees at 7 bases. The CDR3 extends over 15 amino acids. Trimming at V came to 6 bases and at J to 5 bases, leaving 12 bases not matched to a gene. Germline CDR1 reads MDHEN; CDR2 reads SYDVKM.